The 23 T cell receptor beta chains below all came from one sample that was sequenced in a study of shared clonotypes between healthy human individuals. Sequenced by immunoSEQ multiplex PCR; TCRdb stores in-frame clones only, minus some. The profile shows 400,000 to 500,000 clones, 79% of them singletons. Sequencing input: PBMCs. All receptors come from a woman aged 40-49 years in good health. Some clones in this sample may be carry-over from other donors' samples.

CDR3 DNA sequence: TGTGCCACTACGAGAGTATCGGGTACGAACACTGAAGCTTTCTTT. Protein: CATTRVSGTNTEAFF. The chain is built from TRBV10-3 and TRBJ1-1; D ambiguous. CDR3 size: 15 residues. Germline V gene lookup returns CDR1 ENHRY and CDR2 SYGVKD. Trimming removed 10 bases at V and 1 base at J, with 19 bases between.

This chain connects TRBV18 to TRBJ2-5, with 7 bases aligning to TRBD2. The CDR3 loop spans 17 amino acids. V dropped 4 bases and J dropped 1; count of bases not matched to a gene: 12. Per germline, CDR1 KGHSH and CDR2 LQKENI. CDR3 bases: TGTGCCAGCTCACGGAATCCGCTGCTAGCGGCCCAAGAGACCCAGTACTTC. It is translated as CASSRNPLLAAQETQYF.

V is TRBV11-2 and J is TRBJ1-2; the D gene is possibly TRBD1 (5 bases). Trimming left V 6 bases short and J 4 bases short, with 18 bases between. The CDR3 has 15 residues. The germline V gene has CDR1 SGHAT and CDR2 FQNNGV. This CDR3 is CASSRTSDIAYGYTF. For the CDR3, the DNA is TGTGCCAGCAGTCGGACATCCGACATTGCCTATGGCTACACCTTC.

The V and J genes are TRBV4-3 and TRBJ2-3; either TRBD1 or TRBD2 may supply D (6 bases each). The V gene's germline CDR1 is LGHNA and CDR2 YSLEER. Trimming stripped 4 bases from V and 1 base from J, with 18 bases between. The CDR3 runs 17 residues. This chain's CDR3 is CASSRKLRGEGTDTQYF. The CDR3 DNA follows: TGCGCCAGCAGCCGAAAGCTTAGGGGGGAGGGCACAGATACGCAGTATTTT.

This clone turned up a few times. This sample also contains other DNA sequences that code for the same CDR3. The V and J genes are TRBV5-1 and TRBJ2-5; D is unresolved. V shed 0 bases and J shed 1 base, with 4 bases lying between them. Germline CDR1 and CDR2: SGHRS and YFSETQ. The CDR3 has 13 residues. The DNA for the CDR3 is TGCGCCAGCAGCTTGGTGGGCCAAGAGACCCAGTACTTC. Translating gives CASSLVGQETQYF.

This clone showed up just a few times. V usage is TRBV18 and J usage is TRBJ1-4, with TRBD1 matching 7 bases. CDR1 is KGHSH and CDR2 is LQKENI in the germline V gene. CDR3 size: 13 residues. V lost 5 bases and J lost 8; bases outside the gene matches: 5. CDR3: CASSTGQREKLFF. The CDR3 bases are TGTGCCAGCTCAACGGGACAGCGGGAAAAACTGTTTTTT.

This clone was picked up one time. The CDR3 region has the DNA TGTGCCAGCAGTGGCCGAGGACAGGGGAGAACTGAAGCTTTCTTT. Amino acid sequence: CASSGRGQGRTEAFF. The chain recombines TRBV6-1 with TRBJ1-1, with 9 bases identical to TRBD1. CDR3 length: 15 amino acids. Germline V lookup: CDR1 MNHNS, CDR2 SASEGT. J lost 5 bases, V lost 4 bases, and 8 bases had no gene match.

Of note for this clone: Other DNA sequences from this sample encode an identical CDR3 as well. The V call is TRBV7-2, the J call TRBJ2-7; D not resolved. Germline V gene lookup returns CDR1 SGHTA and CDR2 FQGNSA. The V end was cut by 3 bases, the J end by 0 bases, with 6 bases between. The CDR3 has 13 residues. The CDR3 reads CASSFRISYEQYF. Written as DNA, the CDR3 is TGTGCCAGCAGCTTCCGGATCTCCTACGAGCAGTACTTC.

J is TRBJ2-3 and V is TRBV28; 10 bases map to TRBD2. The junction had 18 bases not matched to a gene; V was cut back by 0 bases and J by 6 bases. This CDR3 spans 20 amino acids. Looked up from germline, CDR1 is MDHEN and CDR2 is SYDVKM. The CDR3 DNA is TGTGCCAGCAGTTTATGGGCGACTAGCGGGCGCTTTTCGAGTGCGGATACGCAGTATTTT. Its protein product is CASSLWATSGRFSSADTQYF.

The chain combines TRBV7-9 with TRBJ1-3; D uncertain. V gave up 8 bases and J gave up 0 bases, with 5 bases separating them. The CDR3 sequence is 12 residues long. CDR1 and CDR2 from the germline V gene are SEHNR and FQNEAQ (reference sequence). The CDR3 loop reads CASAASGNTIYF. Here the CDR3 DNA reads TGTGCCAGCGCAGCCTCTGGAAACACCATATATTTT.

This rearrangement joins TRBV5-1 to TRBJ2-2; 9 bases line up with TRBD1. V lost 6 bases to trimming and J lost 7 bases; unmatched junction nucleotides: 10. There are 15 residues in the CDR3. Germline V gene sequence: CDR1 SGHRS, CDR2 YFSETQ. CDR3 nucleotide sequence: TGCGCCAGCACTCCGACAGGGGGGTTTATCGGGGAGCTGTTTTTT. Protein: CASTPTGGFIGELFF.

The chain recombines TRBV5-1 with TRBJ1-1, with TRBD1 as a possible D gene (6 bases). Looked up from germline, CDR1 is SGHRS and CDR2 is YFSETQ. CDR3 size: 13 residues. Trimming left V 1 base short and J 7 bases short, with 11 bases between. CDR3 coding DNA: TGCGCCAGCAGCTTGAGGGGGTATGGTGAAGCTTTCTTT. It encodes CASSLRGYGEAFF. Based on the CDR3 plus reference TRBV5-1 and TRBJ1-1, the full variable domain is KAGVTQTPRYLIKTRGQQVTLSCSPISGHRSVSWYQQTPGQGLQFLFEYFSETQRNKGNFPGRFSGRQFSNSRSEMNVSTLELGDSALYLCASSLRGYGEAFFGQGTRLTVV.

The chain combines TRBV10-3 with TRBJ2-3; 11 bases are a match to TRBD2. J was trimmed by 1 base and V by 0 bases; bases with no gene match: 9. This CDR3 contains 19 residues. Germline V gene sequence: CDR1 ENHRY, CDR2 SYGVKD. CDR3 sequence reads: CAISESAETSGVRTDTQYF. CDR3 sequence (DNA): TGTGCCATCAGTGAGTCTGCAGAGACTAGCGGGGTCCGCACAGATACGCAGTATTTT.

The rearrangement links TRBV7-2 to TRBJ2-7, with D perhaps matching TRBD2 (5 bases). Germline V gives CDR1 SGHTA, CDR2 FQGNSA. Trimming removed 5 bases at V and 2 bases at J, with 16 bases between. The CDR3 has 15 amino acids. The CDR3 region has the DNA TGTGCCAGCAGCACCGGGGTAGCCGAGCCCTACGAGCAGTACTTC. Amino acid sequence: CASSTGVAEPYEQYF.

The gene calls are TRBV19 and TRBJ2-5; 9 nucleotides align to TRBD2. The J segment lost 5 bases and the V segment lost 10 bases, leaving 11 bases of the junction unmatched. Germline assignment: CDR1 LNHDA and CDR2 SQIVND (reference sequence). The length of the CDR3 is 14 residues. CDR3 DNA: TGTGCCACCTGTAGCGGGAGCTCTCTCGAGACCCAGTACTTC. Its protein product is CATCSGSSLETQYF.

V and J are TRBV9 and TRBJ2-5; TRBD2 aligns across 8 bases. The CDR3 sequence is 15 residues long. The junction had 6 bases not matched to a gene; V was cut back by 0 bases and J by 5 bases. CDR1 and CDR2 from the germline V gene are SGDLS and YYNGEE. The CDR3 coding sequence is TGTGCCAGCAGCGTAGTTCCGGGACTAGGGGAGACCCAGTACTTC. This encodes CASSVVPGLGETQYF.

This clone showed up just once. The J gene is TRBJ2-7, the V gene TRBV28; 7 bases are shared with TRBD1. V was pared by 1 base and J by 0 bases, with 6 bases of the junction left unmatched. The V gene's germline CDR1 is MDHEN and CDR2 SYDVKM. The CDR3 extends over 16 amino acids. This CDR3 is CASSLYPGTVSYEQYF. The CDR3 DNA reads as TGTGCCAGCAGTTTATACCCCGGGACAGTCTCCTACGAGCAGTACTTC.

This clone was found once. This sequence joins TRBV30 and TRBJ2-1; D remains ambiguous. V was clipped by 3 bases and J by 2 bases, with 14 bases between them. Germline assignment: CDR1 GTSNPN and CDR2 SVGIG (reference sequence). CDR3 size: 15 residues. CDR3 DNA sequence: TGTGCCTGGAGCCCCGGCACGCAGACCTACAATGAGCAGTTCTTC. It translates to CAWSPGTQTYNEQFF.

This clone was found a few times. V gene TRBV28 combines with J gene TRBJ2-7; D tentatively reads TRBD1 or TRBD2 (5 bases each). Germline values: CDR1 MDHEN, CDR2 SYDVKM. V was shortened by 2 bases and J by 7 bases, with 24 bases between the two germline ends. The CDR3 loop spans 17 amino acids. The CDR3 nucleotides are TGTGCCAGCAGTTTAGGTGGGGCTAGCCCGCTGGGAGTGGAGCAGTACTTC. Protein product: CASSLGGASPLGVEQYF.

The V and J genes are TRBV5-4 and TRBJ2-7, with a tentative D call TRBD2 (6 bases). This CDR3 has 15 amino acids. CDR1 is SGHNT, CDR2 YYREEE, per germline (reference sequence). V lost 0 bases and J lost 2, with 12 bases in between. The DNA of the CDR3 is TGTGCCAGCAGCTTGGCGGGGGTCGCCGCCTACGAGCAGTACTTC. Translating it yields CASSLAGVAAYEQYF.

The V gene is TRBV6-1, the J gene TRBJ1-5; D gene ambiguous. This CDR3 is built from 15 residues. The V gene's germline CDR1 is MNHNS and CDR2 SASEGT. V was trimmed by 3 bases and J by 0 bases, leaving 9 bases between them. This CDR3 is CASSDRWVSNQPQHF. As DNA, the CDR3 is TGTGCCAGCAGTGATAGGTGGGTTAGCAATCAGCCCCAGCATTTT.

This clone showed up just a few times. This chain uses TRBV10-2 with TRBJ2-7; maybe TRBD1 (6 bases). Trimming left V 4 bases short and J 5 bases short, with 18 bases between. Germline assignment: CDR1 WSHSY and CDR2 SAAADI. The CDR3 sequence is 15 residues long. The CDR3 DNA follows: TGCGCCAGCAGTGTTGTGACAGGTCCGGGCCACGAGCAGTACTTC. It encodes CASSVVTGPGHEQYF.

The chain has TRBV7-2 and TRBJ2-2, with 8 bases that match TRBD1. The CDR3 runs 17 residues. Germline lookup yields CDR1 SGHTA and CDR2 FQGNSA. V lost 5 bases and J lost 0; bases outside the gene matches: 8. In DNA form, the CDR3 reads TGTGCCAGCAGCCGACAGGGGACGTTCGCGAACACCGGGGAGCTGTTTTTT. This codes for CASSRQGTFANTGELFF. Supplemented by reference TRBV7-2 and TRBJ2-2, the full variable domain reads GAGVSQSPSNKVTEKGKDVELRCDPISGHTALYWYRQSLGQGLEFLIYFQGNSAPDKSGLPSDRFSAERTGGSVSTLTIQRTQQEDSAVYLCASSRQGTFANTGELFFGEGSRLTVL.